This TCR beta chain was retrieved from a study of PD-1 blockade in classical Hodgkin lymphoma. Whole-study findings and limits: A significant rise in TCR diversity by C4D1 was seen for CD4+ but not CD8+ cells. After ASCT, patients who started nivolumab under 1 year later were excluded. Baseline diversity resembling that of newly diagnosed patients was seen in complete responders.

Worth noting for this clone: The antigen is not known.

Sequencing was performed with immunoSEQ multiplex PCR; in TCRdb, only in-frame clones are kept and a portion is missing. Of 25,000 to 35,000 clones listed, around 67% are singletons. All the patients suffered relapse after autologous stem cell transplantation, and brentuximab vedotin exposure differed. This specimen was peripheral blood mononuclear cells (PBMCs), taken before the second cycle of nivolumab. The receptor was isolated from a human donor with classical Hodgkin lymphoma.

The CDR3 coding sequence is TGTGCCAGCAGTTGGGGGGGCCTGTACGAGCAGTACTTC. This codes for CASSWGGLYEQYF. The chain has TRBV6-6 and TRBJ2-7, with a possible D match to TRBD2 (7 bases). V shed 4 bases and J shed 4 bases, with 11 bases lying between them. In germline, CDR1 is MNHNY, CDR2 SVGAGI (reference sequence). The CDR3 spans 13 residues.